These 17 T cell receptor beta chains came from one sample sequenced in a study of blood T cell repertoires in COVID-19. TCRdb's copy holds only in-frame clones and misses some; the assay was immunoSEQ multiplex PCR. The data contain 230,000 or so clones, roughly 84% of them seen just once; the ten biggest clones take up less than 8.5%. The specimen was PBMCs or T cells enriched from blood (not recorded which). The receptors here all came from a woman aged 50 to 65 who had been exposed to COVID-19.

The chain is built from TRBV5-1 and TRBJ2-3; weak D call: TRBD1 (5 bases). V lost 1 base, J lost 3 bases, and 12 bases lay in between. The CDR3 consists of 15 residues. Germline CDR1 is SGHRS and CDR2 is YFSETQ. CDR3 DNA: TGCGCCAGCAGCTTGCTTTCAGGGATGACAGATACGCAGTATTTT. This sequence encodes CASSLLSGMTDTQYF.

This clone appeared many times. The V gene is TRBV5-4, the J gene TRBJ2-2; possible D gene TRBD2, 5 bases. From germline, CDR1 is SGHNT and CDR2 YYREEE (reference sequence). Trimming shortened V by 4 bases and J by 0 bases, and 19 bases separated the two germline ends. The CDR3 totals 18 residues. The CDR3 is CASSPGLTPTSNTGELFF. CDR3 in DNA: TGTGCCAGCAGCCCTGGACTGACACCAACTTCGAACACCGGGGAGCTGTTTTTT.

V and J are TRBV19 and TRBJ1-1; weak D call: TRBD1 (5 bases). Germline V gene sequence: CDR1 LNHDA, CDR2 SQIVND (reference sequence). V lost 1 base and J lost 7, with 10 bases in between. The CDR3 sequence is 13 residues long. CDR3 DNA sequence: TGTGCCAGTAGTATAGTAGGGGCGCATGAAGCTTTCTTT. Its protein product is CASSIVGAHEAFF.

The chain recombines TRBV7-9 with TRBJ1-1, with D perhaps TRBD1 (6 bases). CDR3 length: 16 amino acids. Germline V gives CDR1 SEHNR, CDR2 FQNEAQ (reference sequence). The germline V and J ends were trimmed by 1 base and 4 bases, with 16 bases remaining between them. CDR3 coding DNA: TGTGCCAGCAGCTTAGGGGCTTACAGGGTAGGCACTGAAGCTTTCTTT. This sequence encodes CASSLGAYRVGTEAFF.

The chain employs TRBV19 and TRBJ1-1; a weak D match, TRBD1 (5 bases). V was trimmed by 3 bases and J by 4 bases, leaving 12 bases between them. Germline V gene sequence: CDR1 LNHDA, CDR2 SQIVND (reference sequence). The CDR3 totals 14 residues. Here the CDR3 reads CASSIEAGSTEAFF. CDR3 DNA sequence: TGTGCCAGTAGTATTGAGGCAGGGTCCACTGAAGCTTTCTTT. Filled out from reference TRBV19 and TRBJ1-1, the complete variable domain reads DGGITQSPKYLFRKEGQNVTLSCEQNLNHDAMYWYRQDPGQGLRLIYYSQIVNDFQKGDIAEGYSVSREKKESFPLTVTSAQKNPTAFYLCASSIEAGSTEAFFGQGTRLTVV.

The chain uses TRBV3-1 (or the pseudogene TRBV3-2) and TRBJ1-1, with TRBD1 matching 12 bases. Germline V CDR1 and CDR2: LGHDT, YNNKEL (reference sequence). V lost 4 bases to trimming and J lost 7 bases; unmatched junction nucleotides: 4. This CDR3 has 14 residues. The CDR3 region is CASSRGQGAGEAFF. The CDR3, as DNA: TGTGCCAGCAGCCGGGGACAGGGGGCTGGTGAAGCTTTCTTT.

The gene calls are TRBV5-1 and TRBJ2-6; a possible D gene is TRBD1 (5 bases). The V gene lost 0 bases and the J gene lost 2 bases, with 12 bases spanning the gap. This CDR3 has 17 residues. Germline loops: CDR1 SGHRS, CDR2 YFSETQ. CDR3 protein: CASSLGQGRTGANVLTF. CDR3 sequence (DNA): TGCGCCAGCAGCTTGGGCCAGGGTCGCACTGGGGCCAACGTCCTGACTTTC. Looking up the rest from reference TRBV5-1 and TRBJ2-6 gives the full variable domain: KAGVTQTPRYLIKTRGQQVTLSCSPISGHRSVSWYQQTPGQGLQFLFEYFSETQRNKGNFPGRFSGRQFSNSRSEMNVSTLELGDSALYLCASSLGQGRTGANVLTFGAGSRLTVL.

V and J are TRBV3-1 (or the pseudogene TRBV3-2) and TRBJ1-2; possibly TRBD1 for D (5 bases). This CDR3 spans 15 amino acids. The V end was cut by 0 bases, the J end by 2 bases, with 10 bases between. Per germline, CDR1 LGHDT and CDR2 YNNKEL (reference sequence). The CDR3 protein is CASSQEHRGNYGYTF. The CDR3, as DNA: TGTGCCAGCAGCCAAGAACACCGGGGGAACTATGGCTACACCTTC.

The chain is built from TRBV13 and TRBJ2-2; D uncertain. Germline CDR1 reads PRHDT; CDR2 reads FYEKMQ (reference sequence). V was clipped by 0 bases and J by 5 bases, with 7 bases between them. The CDR3 covers 14 residues. The CDR3 sequence: CASSLGLTTGELFF. The CDR3 DNA reads as TGTGCCAGCAGCTTAGGCCTGACAACCGGGGAGCTGTTTTTT.

The chain combines TRBV2 with TRBJ1-5, with a tentative D call TRBD1 (6 bases). V was trimmed by 7 bases and J by 5 bases, leaving 15 bases between them. Germline loops: CDR1 SNHLY, CDR2 FYNNEI. This CDR3 spans 14 amino acids. CDR3 loop: CASTLGQTYQPQHF. CDR3 coding DNA: TGTGCCAGCACCCTGGGACAAACCTATCAGCCCCAGCATTTT. Complete variable domain (other parts from reference TRBV2 and TRBJ1-5): EPEVTQTPSHQVTQMGQEVILRCVPISNHLYFYWYRQILGQKVEFLVSFYNNEISEKSEIFDDQFSVERPDGSNFTLKIRSTKLEDSAMYFCASTLGQTYQPQHFGDGTRLSIL.

This chain joins TRBV7-9 and TRBJ1-1, with 7 positions matching TRBD1. Trimming at V came to 4 bases and at J to 8 bases, leaving 13 bases not matched to a gene. The CDR3 is 15 amino acids. Germline V gene lookup returns CDR1 SEHNR and CDR2 FQNEAQ (reference sequence). The CDR3 nucleotides are TGTGCCAGCAGCTCACCTCGTTTGGGACAGAAGGAAGCTTTCTTT. The encoded protein is CASSSPRLGQKEAFF.

The V call is TRBV9, the J call TRBJ1-4; TRBD1 aligns across 7 bases. Germline CDR1 reads SGDLS; CDR2 reads YYNGEE. With V trimmed by 2 bases and J by 5 bases, 9 bases remained unmatched. The CDR3 length is 16 residues. The CDR3 nucleotides read TGTGCCAGCAGCGTTGCCAGGGGACAGCCAAATGAAAAACTGTTTTTT. The encoded protein is CASSVARGQPNEKLFF. Full variable domain (remainder filled in from reference TRBV9 and TRBJ1-4): DSGVTQTPKHLITATGQRVTLRCSPRSGDLSVYWYQQSLDQGLQFLIQYYNGEERAKGNILERFSAQQFPDLHSELNLSSLELGDSALYFCASSVARGQPNEKLFFGSGTQLSVL.

CDR3 region: CASRRNGDRFRNQPQHF. The CDR3 coding sequence is TGTGCCAGCAGGAGAAACGGGGACAGGTTCCGCAATCAGCCCCAGCATTTT. V is TRBV2 and J is TRBJ1-5; 8 bases map to TRBD1. Germline CDR1 and CDR2: SNHLY and FYNNEI. V trimming: 6 bases; J trimming: 2 bases; junction bases outside the gene matches: 12. CDR3 length equals 17 residues. The full variable domain, rest sourced from reference TRBV2 and TRBJ1-5, is EPEVTQTPSHQVTQMGQEVILRCVPISNHLYFYWYRQILGQKVEFLVSFYNNEISEKSEIFDDQFSVERPDGSNFTLKIRSTKLEDSAMYFCASRRNGDRFRNQPQHFGDGTRLSIL.

This clone was counted between two and nine times. The rearrangement links TRBV5-6 to TRBJ2-2, with TRBD1 matching over 10 bases. The germline gives CDR1 SGHDT, CDR2 YYEEEE. The J segment lost 1 base and the V segment lost 2 bases, leaving 2 bases of the junction unmatched. The CDR3 sequence is 16 residues long. The CDR3 loop is CASSFWDRGNTGELFF. As DNA, the CDR3 is TGTGCCAGCAGCTTCTGGGACAGGGGGAACACCGGGGAGCTGTTTTTT.

This chain links TRBV19 with TRBJ2-7, with TRBD1 matching 8 bases. The germline CDR1 and CDR2 sequences are LNHDA and SQIVND (reference sequence). The CDR3 runs to 15 residues. V lost 5 bases, J lost 0 bases, and 6 bases stayed unmatched. Written as DNA, the CDR3 is TGTGCCAGTAGTGGCGGACAGGGCTTCTCCTACGAGCAGTACTTC. Translated, it gives CASSGGQGFSYEQYF.

The chain recombines TRBV2 with TRBJ1-4; TRBD1 matches at 8 bases. Germline V gene sequence: CDR1 SNHLY, CDR2 FYNNEI. The CDR3 has 15 residues. V was pared by 6 bases and J by 6 bases, with 9 bases of the junction left unmatched. Here the CDR3 DNA reads TGTGCCAGCAGAGATACGGGACAGGCTTATGAAAAACTGTTTTTT. Residues: CASRDTGQAYEKLFF. The full variable domain, with the rest looked up from reference TRBV2 and TRBJ1-4, is EPEVTQTPSHQVTQMGQEVILRCVPISNHLYFYWYRQILGQKVEFLVSFYNNEISEKSEIFDDQFSVERPDGSNFTLKIRSTKLEDSAMYFCASRDTGQAYEKLFFGSGTQLSVL.

The chain uses TRBV9 and TRBJ2-3; 8 bases agree with TRBD2. V dropped 1 base and J dropped 5; count of bases not matched to a gene: 9. Germline V gene lookup returns CDR1 SGDLS and CDR2 YYNGEE. This CDR3 comprises 16 residues. The CDR3 loop is CASSVIGRGGVDTQYF. In DNA form, the CDR3 reads TGTGCCAGCAGCGTAATTGGACGGGGGGGCGTAGATACGCAGTATTTT. The complete variable domain, with remaining parts taken from reference TRBV9 and TRBJ2-3, reads DSGVTQTPKHLITATGQRVTLRCSPRSGDLSVYWYQQSLDQGLQFLIQYYNGEERAKGNILERFSAQQFPDLHSELNLSSLELGDSALYFCASSVIGRGGVDTQYFGPGTRLTVL.